This TCR beta chain was documented in a study of control samples from healthy donors and cancer patients. Assay: immunoSEQ multiplex PCR; the TCRdb copy retains only in-frame clones and omits some. The profile shows 73,000 or so clones, roughly 90% of them singletons. Trimming removed 2 bases from V and 9 bases from J, with 14 bases in between. The CDR3 runs 14 residues. The germline CDR1 and CDR2 sequences are KGHSH and LQKENI. The rearrangement joins TRBV18 to TRBJ2-1; D gene uncertain. Sequences were obtained from blood. The clonotype comes from a woman between 50 and 59 years old in good health. The CDR3 sequence is CASSPRPRRIEQFF. As DNA, the CDR3 is TGTGCCAGCTCACCAAGGCCTAGACGTATTGAGCAGTTCTTC. Complete variable domain (other parts from reference TRBV18 and TRBJ2-1): NAGVMQNPRHLVRRRGQEARLRCSPMKGHSHVYWYRQLPEEGLKFMVYLQKENIIDESGMPKERFSAEFPKEGPSILRIQQVVRGDSAAYFCASSPRPRRIEQFFGPGTRLTVL.